The T cell receptor (beta chain) under discussion was sequenced for a study of blood T cell repertoires in COVID-19. Overall study: Sites across the United States, Italy and Spain contributed samples from acute and convalescent COVID-19. Nucleic acid was either cDNA or gDNA, and it came from T cells, B-cell-depleted T cells, or PBMCs.

How the authors handled the data: Cell counts per sample came from amplifying reference gene primers. Produced via immunoSEQ multiplex PCR; TCRdb's table is partial and in-frame only. V, J and clone size were drawn from that table, and D and trimming were deduced from the DNA. The repertoire holds 200,000 to 250,000 clones, with roughly four fifths as singletons. Germline-derived CDR1 and CDR2 are LNHDA and SQIVND (reference sequence). CDR3 size: 13 residues. The ends were cut back, 7 bases at V and 1 base at J, with 8 bases in the middle. J is TRBJ1-3 and V is TRBV19; D remains ambiguous. Source material: peripheral blood. This sequence originates from a woman aged 45 to 65 with active or convalescent COVID-19. DNA of the CDR3: TGTGCCAGTACTAGAGTATCTGGAAACACCATATATTTT. Encoded protein: CASTRVSGNTIYF.